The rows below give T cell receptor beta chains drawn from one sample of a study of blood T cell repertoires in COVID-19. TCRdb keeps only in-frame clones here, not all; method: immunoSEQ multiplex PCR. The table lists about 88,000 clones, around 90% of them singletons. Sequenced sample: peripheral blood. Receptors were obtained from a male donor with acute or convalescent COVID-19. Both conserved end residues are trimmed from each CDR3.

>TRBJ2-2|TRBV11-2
ASSLVLGGFPGELF
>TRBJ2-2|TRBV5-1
ASSLRAGMNTGELF
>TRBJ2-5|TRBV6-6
ASSQPGQVSQKTQY
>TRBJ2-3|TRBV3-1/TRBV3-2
ASSSIAGGRADTQY
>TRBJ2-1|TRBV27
ASSESPRGFYNEQF
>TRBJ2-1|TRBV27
ASSLTLLSESFF
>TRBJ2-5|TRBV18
ASSPRLFQETQY
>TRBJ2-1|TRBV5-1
ASSLGPGGSNEQF
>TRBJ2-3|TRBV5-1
ASSFGPGGGSTDTQY
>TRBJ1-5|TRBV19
ASRTTGDQPQH
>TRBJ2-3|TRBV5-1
ASSSGVAGGTDTQY
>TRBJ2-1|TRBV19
ASSRLGTSGNTYNEQF
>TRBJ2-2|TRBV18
ASSPLTAIGQGNTGELF
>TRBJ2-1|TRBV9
ASTLDPGGLRRNEQF
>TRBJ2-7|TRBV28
ASSPGQGYEQY
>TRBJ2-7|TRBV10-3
AITNLAGGVYEQY
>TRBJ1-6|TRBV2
ASTPGQEFSPLH
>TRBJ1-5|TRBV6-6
ASGPGRPRISNQPQH
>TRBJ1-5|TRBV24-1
ATSDTGRQPQH
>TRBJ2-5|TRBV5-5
ASSLRGASNSGETQY
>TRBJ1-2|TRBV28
ASSPGTGGYGYT
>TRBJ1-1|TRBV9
ASSVMAQNTEAF